The TCR beta chain under discussion was sequenced for a study of T cell repertoires in cytomegalovirus infection. Study in general: HLA-C-restricted CMV epitopes, recently identified, and well-studied HLA-B-restricted ones were used by the study. Public TCR beta signatures marked donors with CMV infection and the matching HLA.

Details on this clonotype: The antigen remains undetermined.

TCRdb itself ran the reads through MiXCR, one entry per CDR3 protein. The sample has about 74,000 distinct CDR3 sequences, about 26% seen once. The CDR3 is 16 amino acids. V gave up 0 bases and J gave up 3 bases, with 12 bases separating them. Germline CDR1 LGHNA, CDR2 YSLEER. The study, taken as a whole, reports: The study found HLA-C-restricted CMV-specific TCR beta clonotypes dominating the ex vivo response. Summed frequency of shared TCR beta families picked out CMV carriers who also had the relevant HLA.

The sequence came from a human donor in good health (CMV status not recorded). Some clones in this sample may be carry-over from other donors' samples. V gene TRBV4-3 combines with J gene TRBJ1-3; no firm D call. The sample was CD8+ T cells from cultured PBMCs, taken from culture after CMV antigen stimulation. Here the CDR3 reads CASSQETRLSGNTIYF. CDR3 bases: TGCGCCAGCAGCCAAGAGACACGGCTAAGTGGAAACACCATATATTTT.